This T cell receptor beta chain came from a study of CDR3 diversity in severe acne. TCRdb reanalysed the PCR reads using MiXCR and keeps one entry per CDR3 protein. The sample consists of tens of thousands of distinct CDR3 sequences, less than 65% of them appearing once. Many counts were recorded for this clonotype. The V gene lost 11 bases and the J gene lost 6 bases, with 16 bases spanning the gap. This CDR3 has 13 amino acids. Germline V gene data show CDR1 as ENHRY and CDR2 as SYGVKD. The chain joins TRBV10-3 to TRBJ2-2; no firm D call. This receptor was taken from a male donor with severe acne vulgaris. Material for sequencing was blood. The CDR3 DNA reads as TGTGCCTCCGGCGGCCAGAAATCCGGGGAGCTGTTTTTT. This sequence encodes CASGGQKSGELFF.